Listed here are 13 T cell receptor beta chains from one sample, sequenced in a study of CD8 T cells in ankylosing spondylitis (dated by TCRdb to about 2017). Receptors were amplified or captured by 5' RACE. Sequenced on an Illumina HiSeq 2500. TCRdb reran the public reads through fastp at Q25 and MiXCR, keeping productive beta chains. Every entry covers one CDR3 protein and lists the most common genes and DNA from its rows. The sample table lists 40,000 to 55,000 distinct CDR3 sequences, 6.5% to 9% of them with a count of one. The top ten constitute roughly 8% of the sample. The material sequenced was blood, either unsorted or a sorted T cell fraction (not recorded which). These receptors all come from a female donor with ankylosing spondylitis or in good health (not recorded which).

The gene calls are TRBV27 and TRBJ1-1, with 9 bases fitting TRBD1. The CDR3 covers 15 residues. CDR1 is MNHEY, CDR2 SMNVEV, per germline (reference sequence). V lost 4 bases, J lost 1 base, and 4 bases stayed unmatched. The CDR3 DNA sequence: TGTGCCAGCAGTTCATACAGGGGGCCGAACACTGAAGCTTTCTTT. As protein: CASSSYRGPNTEAFF.

In its sample, this clonotype was seen many times. The chain combines TRBV6-1 with TRBJ2-1; 8 bases line up with TRBD2. After removal of 8 bases from V and 2 bases from J, the junction contained 8 bases not matched to a gene. Looked up from germline, CDR1 is MNHNS and CDR2 is SASEGT. This CDR3 comprises 15 residues. The CDR3 sequence: CASANSGAPYNEQFF. In nucleotides, the CDR3 is TGTGCCAGCGCCAATAGCGGGGCTCCCTACAATGAGCAGTTCTTC.

The chain employs TRBV7-2 and TRBJ1-1; the D is unclear. V was trimmed by 1 base and J by 0 bases, leaving 6 bases between them. This CDR3 is 14 amino acids long. Germline CDR1 SGHTA, CDR2 FQGNSA. The CDR3 sequence: CASSLVGLNTEAFF. CDR3 DNA sequence: TGTGCCAGCAGCTTAGTAGGACTGAACACTGAAGCTTTCTTT. The variable domain in full, completed from reference TRBV7-2 and TRBJ1-1, reads GAGVSQSPSNKVTEKGKDVELRCDPISGHTALYWYRQSLGQGLEFLIYFQGNSAPDKSGLPSDRFSAERTGGSVSTLTIQRTQQEDSAVYLCASSLVGLNTEAFFGQGTRLTVV.

Many counts were recorded for this clonotype. The junction shows a germline mismatch at one end, possibly a read error. The chain couples TRBV20-1 to TRBJ2-7; D not resolved. Germline lookup yields CDR1 DFQATT and CDR2 SNEGSKA (reference sequence). The CDR3 contains 13 residues. The CDR3 spells CSARDMSSHEQYF. In DNA form, the CDR3 reads TGCAGTGCTAGAGATATGAGCTCCCACGAGCAGTACTTC.

This clonotype was picked up many times. The genes are TRBV18 and TRBJ2-1; perhaps TRBD2 as D (6 bases). Deletions cut 4 bases from V and 0 bases from J, with 13 bases between. The CDR3 is made up of 16 amino acids. Looked up from germline, CDR1 is KGHSH and CDR2 is LQKENI. The DNA for the CDR3 is TGTGCCAGCTCACTCGGCGGGGATAGCTCCTACAATGAGCAGTTCTTC. Translation: CASSLGGDSSYNEQFF.

This clonotype was seen repeatedly, ten times or more. The J gene is TRBJ1-1, the V gene TRBV12-3 or TRBV12-4; D perhaps matches TRBD1 (6 bases). Trimming took off 6 bases at V and 2 bases at J, with 19 bases between the two ends. The CDR3 runs 16 residues. The CDR3 region is CASSPDPGHLNTEAFF. CDR3 sequence (DNA): TGTGCCAGCAGCCCCGATCCGGGACACCTAAACACTGAAGCTTTCTTT.

There are many counts of this clonotype. J is TRBJ2-3 and V is TRBV3-1; the match to TRBD1 covers 7 bases. After removal of 5 bases from V and 3 bases from J, the junction contained 5 bases not matched to a gene. Germline V CDR1 and CDR2: LGHDT, YNNKEL (reference sequence). CDR3 length: 14 amino acids. The CDR3 reads CASSRGRGTDTQYF. Here the CDR3 DNA reads TGTGCCAGCAGCAGGGGGCGCGGGACAGATACGCAGTATTTT.

This clonotype was counted at least ten times. This chain connects TRBV4-1 to TRBJ1-1; the D gene is possibly TRBD1 (5 bases). Germline V lookup: CDR1 MGHRA, CDR2 YSYEKL. Trimming removed 0 bases from V and 5 bases from J, with 16 bases in between. CDR3 length: 16 residues. The CDR3 coding sequence is TGCGCCAGCAGCCAAGATCAAGAGGGAAAGGGGACTGAAGCTTTCTTT. Amino acid sequence: CASSQDQEGKGTEAFF.

This clonotype was observed many times. The chain employs TRBV12-5 and TRBJ2-7; D not certain. Germline V gene lookup returns CDR1 LGHNT and CDR2 FRNRAP. Trimming shortened V by 3 bases and J by 0 bases, and 6 bases separated the two germline ends. This CDR3 is built from 13 residues. CDR3 bases: TGTGCTAGTGGTTTTGAGGACTCCTACGAGCAGTACGTC. It specifies CASGFEDSYEQYV.

This chain links TRBV7-9 with TRBJ1-1; 8 nucleotides agree with TRBD1. The CDR3 is 16 residues long. The germline CDR1 and CDR2 sequences are SEHNR and FQNEAQ (reference sequence). V shed 5 bases, J shed 4 bases, and the junction held 12 bases outside the gene matches. CDR3 residues: CASSPPGQASFTEAFF. The CDR3 DNA reads TGTGCCAGCAGCCCTCCGGGACAGGCGTCCTTCACTGAAGCTTTCTTT.

This clonotype was found many times. This chain connects TRBV20-1 to TRBJ2-3, with 8 bases fitting TRBD1. In germline, CDR1 is DFQATT, CDR2 SNEGSKA (reference sequence). The CDR3 sequence is 19 residues long. With V trimmed by 1 base and J by 4 bases, 19 bases remained unmatched. CDR3 coding DNA: TGCAGTGCTAGAGTTTGGACAGGGATGGGGTTGCACCAGGCAGATACGCAGTATTTT. This gives the protein CSARVWTGMGLHQADTQYF.

This clonotype has more than one count but fewer than ten. The chain carries TRBV19 and TRBJ2-2; D gene ambiguous. This CDR3 spans 13 amino acids. The V end was cut by 6 bases, the J end by 3 bases, with 8 bases between. Germline CDR1 and CDR2: LNHDA and SQIVND (reference sequence). The CDR3 DNA follows: TGTGCCAGTAGGCCCACTTACACCGGGGAGCTGTTTTTT. Its translation is CASRPTYTGELFF.

This clonotype was detected ten times or more. This may be a read error, as it is one base from a much larger clone. The chain recombines TRBV2 with TRBJ1-6, with D perhaps matching TRBD1 (5 bases). CDR3 length: 19 residues. The V gene's germline CDR1 is SNHLY and CDR2 FYNNEI. The CDR3, as DNA: TGTACCAGCAGTTGGGCCAGCAGCGTCTCTTGGGGGTTAAATTCACCCCTCCACTTT. Translating it yields CTSSWASSVSWGLNSPLHF.